This record covers a single TCR beta chain. The V gene end was trimmed by 5 bases and the J gene end by 11 bases; junction bases not matched to a gene: 13. This CDR3 has 14 residues. Germline V CDR1 and CDR2: MDHEN, SYDVKM. This sample stems from a study of blood T cell repertoires in COVID-19. Method: immunoSEQ multiplex PCR; TCRdb's copy keeps in-frame clones and lacks some. The table shows around 270,000 clones, with more than 90% occurring only once. The chain has TRBV28 and TRBJ2-7, with TRBD1 matching 9 bases. The clonotype comes from a person in their late teens or twenties with COVID-19, enrolled during active disease. Sequenced: peripheral blood. The CDR3 here is CASSDPGTGPFKYF. The DNA for the CDR3 is TGTGCCAGCAGTGACCCGGGGACAGGGCCCTTTAAGTACTTC.